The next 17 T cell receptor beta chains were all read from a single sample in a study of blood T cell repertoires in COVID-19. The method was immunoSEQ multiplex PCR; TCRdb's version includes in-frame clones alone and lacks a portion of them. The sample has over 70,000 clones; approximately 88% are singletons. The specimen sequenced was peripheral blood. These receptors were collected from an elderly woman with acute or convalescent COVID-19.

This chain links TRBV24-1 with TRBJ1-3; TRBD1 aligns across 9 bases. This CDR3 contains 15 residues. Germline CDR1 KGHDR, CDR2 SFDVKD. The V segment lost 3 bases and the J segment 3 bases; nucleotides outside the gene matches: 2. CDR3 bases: TGTGCCACCAGTGATCGGGACAGGGTTGGAAACACCATATATTTT. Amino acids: CATSDRDRVGNTIYF.

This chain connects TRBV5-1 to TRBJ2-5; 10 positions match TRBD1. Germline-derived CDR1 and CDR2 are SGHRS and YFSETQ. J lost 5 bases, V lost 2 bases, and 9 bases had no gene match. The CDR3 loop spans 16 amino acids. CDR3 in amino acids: CASSLPGTGAGETQYF. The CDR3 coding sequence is TGCGCCAGCAGCTTACCCGGGACAGGGGCGGGGGAGACCCAGTACTTC.

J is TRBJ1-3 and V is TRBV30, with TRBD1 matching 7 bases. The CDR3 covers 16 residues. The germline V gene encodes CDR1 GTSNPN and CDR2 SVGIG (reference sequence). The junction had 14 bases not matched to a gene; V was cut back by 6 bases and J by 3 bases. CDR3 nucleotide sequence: TGTGCCTGCAAAACCGACAGGGCGACGGGTGGAAACACCATATATTTT. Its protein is CACKTDRATGGNTIYF. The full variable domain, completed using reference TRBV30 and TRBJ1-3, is SQTIHQWPATLVQPVGSPLSLECTVEGTSNPNLYWYRQAAGRGLQLLFYSVGIGQISSEVPQNLSASRPQDRQFILSSKKLLLSDSGFYLCACKTDRATGGNTIYFGEGSWLTVV.

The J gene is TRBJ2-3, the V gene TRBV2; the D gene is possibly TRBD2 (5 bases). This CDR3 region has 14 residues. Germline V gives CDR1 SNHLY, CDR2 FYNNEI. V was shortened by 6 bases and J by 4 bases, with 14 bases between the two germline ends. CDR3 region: CASRVARMADTQYF. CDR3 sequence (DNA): TGTGCCAGCAGGGTAGCGCGGATGGCAGATACGCAGTATTTT.

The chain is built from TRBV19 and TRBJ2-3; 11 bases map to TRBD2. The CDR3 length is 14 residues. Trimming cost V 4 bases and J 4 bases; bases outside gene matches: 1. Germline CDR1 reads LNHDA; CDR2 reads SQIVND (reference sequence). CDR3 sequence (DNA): TGTGCCAGTAGTAGGGGACTAGCGGCAGATACGCAGTATTTT. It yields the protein CASSRGLAADTQYF.

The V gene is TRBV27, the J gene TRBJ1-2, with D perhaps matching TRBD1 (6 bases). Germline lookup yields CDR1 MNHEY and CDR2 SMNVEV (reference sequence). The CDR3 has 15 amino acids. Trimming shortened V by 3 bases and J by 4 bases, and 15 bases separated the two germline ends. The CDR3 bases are TGTGCCAGCAGTTTCAACCAGGGGTCGTCCTATGGCTACACCTTC. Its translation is CASSFNQGSSYGYTF.

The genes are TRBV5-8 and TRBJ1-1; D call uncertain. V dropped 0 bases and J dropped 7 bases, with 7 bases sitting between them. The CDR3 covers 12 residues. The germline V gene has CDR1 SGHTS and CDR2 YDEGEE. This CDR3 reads CASSLVEIEAFF. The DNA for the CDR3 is TGTGCCAGCAGCTTGGTGGAGATTGAAGCTTTCTTT. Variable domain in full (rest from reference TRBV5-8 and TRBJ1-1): EAGVTQSPTHLIKTRGQQATLRCSPISGHTSVYWYQQALGLGLQFLLWYDEGEERNRGNFPPRFSGRQFPNYSSELNVNALELEDSALYLCASSLVEIEAFFGQGTRLTVV.

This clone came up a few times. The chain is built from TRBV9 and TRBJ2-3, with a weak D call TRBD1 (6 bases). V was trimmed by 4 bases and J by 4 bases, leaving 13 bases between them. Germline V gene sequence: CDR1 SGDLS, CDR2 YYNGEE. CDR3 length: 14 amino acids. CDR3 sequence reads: CASSPPGAPDTQYF. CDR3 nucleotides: TGTGCCAGCAGCCCCCCAGGGGCCCCAGATACGCAGTATTTT.

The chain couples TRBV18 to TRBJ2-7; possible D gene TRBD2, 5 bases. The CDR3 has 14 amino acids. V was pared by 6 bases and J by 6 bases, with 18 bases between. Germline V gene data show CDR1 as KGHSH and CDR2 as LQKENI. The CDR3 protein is CASSLEGSSSEQYF. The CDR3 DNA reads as TGTGCCAGCTCGCTTGAGGGTAGTAGCTCCGAGCAGTACTTC.

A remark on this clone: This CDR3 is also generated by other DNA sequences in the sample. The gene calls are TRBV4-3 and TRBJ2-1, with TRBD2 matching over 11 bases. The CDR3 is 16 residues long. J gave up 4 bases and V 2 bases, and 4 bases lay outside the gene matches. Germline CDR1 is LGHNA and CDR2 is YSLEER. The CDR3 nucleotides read TGCGCCAGCAGCCAACAACTAGCGGGGGTATACAATGAGCAGTTCTTC. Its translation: CASSQQLAGVYNEQFF.

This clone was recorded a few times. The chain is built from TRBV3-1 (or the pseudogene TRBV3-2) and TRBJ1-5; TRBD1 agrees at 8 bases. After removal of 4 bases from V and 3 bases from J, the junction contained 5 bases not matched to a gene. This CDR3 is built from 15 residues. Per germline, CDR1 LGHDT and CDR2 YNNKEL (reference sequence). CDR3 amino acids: CASSPRQGHNQPQHF. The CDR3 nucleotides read TGTGCCAGCAGCCCTAGACAGGGGCACAATCAGCCCCAGCATTTT.

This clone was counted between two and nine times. The CDR3 spells CASSERGLAGTYEQYF. CDR3 DNA sequence: TGTGCCAGCAGTGAACGTGGACTAGCGGGGACCTACGAGCAGTACTTC. The chain is built from TRBV2 and TRBJ2-7, with 12 bases that match TRBD2. Looked up from germline, CDR1 is SNHLY and CDR2 is FYNNEI. V lost 2 bases, J lost 2 bases, and 4 bases stayed unmatched. This CDR3 has 16 residues.

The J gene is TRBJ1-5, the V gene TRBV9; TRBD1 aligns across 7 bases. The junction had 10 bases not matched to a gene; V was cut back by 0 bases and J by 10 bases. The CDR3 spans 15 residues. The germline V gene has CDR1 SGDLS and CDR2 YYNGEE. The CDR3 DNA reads TGTGCCAGCAGCGTAGGGTCCAGGGGGGAAGAACCCCAGCATTTT. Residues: CASSVGSRGEEPQHF. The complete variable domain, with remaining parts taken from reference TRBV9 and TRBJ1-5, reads DSGVTQTPKHLITATGQRVTLRCSPRSGDLSVYWYQQSLDQGLQFLIQYYNGEERAKGNILERFSAQQFPDLHSELNLSSLELGDSALYFCASSVGSRGEEPQHFGDGTRLSIL.

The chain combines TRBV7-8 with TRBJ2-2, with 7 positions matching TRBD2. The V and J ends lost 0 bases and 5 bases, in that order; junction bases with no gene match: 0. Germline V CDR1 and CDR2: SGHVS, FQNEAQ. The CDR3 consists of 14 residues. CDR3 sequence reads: CASSLARGTGELFF. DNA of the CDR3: TGTGCCAGCAGCTTAGCGCGGGGGACCGGGGAGCTGTTTTTT.

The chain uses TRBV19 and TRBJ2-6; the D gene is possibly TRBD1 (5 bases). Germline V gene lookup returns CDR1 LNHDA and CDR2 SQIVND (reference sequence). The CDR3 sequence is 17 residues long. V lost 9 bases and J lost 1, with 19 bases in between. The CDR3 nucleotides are TGTGCCAGCAGCCCGGAAGGGGCCACATCTGGGGCCAACGTCCTGACTTTC. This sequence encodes CASSPEGATSGANVLTF.

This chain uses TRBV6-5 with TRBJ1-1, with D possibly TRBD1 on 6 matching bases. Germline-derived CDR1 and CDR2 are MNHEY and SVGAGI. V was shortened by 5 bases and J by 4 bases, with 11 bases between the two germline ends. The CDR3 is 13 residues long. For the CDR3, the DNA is TGTGCCAGCAGTATACCAGGGGCCACTGAAGCTTTCTTT. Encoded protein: CASSIPGATEAFF.

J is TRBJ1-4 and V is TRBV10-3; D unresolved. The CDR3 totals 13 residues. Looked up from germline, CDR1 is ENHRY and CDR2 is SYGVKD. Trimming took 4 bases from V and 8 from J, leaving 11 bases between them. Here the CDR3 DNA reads TGTGCCATCAGTGTTAACAGAGGGGAAAAACTGTTTTTT. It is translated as CAISVNRGEKLFF.